In its sample, the clone carrying this T cell receptor beta chain was seen a few times. The CDR3 has 19 amino acids. Germline assignment: CDR1 LNHDA and CDR2 SQIVND (reference sequence). Unmatched junction bases numbered 9, after V lost 5 bases and J lost 0 bases. The age range of participants was about 18 to 100 years, with residence in about two dozen US areas. Participants' reported clinical history set cohort assignment. Donors of Cohort 3 who recovered were those that had two negative PCRs, clearance, or symptom resolution. These data come from a study of blood T cell repertoires in COVID-19. Per the original data handling: Using reference gene primer amplification, nucleated cell counts were estimated. The data were produced by immunoSEQ multiplex PCR, yet TCRdb's version contains in-frame clones alone and is incomplete. V and J calls and clone size are those listed in that table; D and trimming were worked out from the DNA. The sample holds 270,000 or so clones, around nine tenths seen once.

The V and J genes are TRBV19 and TRBJ2-6, with 11 bases matching TRBD1. Source material: PBMCs or T cells enriched from blood (not recorded which). This receptor was identified in a woman aged 18-29 years who had recovered from COVID-19. CDR3 loop: CASSLWGTGGFSGANVLTF. The DNA for the CDR3 is TGTGCCAGTAGTCTCTGGGGGACAGGGGGGTTCTCTGGGGCCAACGTCCTGACTTTC.